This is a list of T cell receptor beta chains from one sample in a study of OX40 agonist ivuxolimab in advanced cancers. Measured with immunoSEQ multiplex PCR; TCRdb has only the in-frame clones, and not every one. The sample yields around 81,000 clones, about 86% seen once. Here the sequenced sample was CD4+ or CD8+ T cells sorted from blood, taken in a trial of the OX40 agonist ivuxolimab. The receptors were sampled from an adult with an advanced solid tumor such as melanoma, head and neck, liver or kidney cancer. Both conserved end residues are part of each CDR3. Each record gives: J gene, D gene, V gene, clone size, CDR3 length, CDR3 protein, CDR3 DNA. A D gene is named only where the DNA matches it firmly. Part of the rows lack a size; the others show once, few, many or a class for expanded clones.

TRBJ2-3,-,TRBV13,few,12,CASSLRGDTQYF,TGTGCCAGCAGCTTAAGAGGAGATACGCAGTATTTT
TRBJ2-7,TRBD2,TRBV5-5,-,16,CASRDDSGLAVYEQYF,TGTGCCAGCAGAGATGACAGTGGACTAGCGGTATACGAGCAGTACTTC
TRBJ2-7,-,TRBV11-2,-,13,CASSLSPSYEQYF,TGTGCCAGCAGCTTGAGTCCCTCCTACGAGCAGTACTTC
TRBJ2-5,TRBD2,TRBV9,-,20,CASSVVGPGTSGNLQETQYF,TGTGCCAGCAGCGTAGTAGGGCCTGGGACTAGCGGGAACCTCCAAGAGACCCAGTACTTC
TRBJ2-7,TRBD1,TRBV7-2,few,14,CASSRDRAAYEQYF,TGTGCCAGCAGCCGGGACAGAGCAGCCTACGAGCAGTACTTC
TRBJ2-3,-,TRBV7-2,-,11,CASSLLDTQYF,TGTGCCAGCAGCTTATTAGATACGCAGTATTTT
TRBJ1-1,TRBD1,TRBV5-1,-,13,CASSPGQVTEAFF,TGCGCCAGCAGCCCGGGACAGGTAACTGAAGCTTTCTTT
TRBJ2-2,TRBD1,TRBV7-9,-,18,CASSLVCPGTGSAGELFF,TGTGCCAGCAGCTTAGTGTGCCCCGGGACAGGATCGGCCGGGGAGCTGTTTTTT
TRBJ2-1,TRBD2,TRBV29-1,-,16,CSVGGIAGVSYNEQFF,TGCAGCGTTGGAGGGATAGCGGGGGTTTCCTACAATGAGCAGTTCTTC
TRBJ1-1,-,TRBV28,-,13,CASRPPSYTEAFF,TGTGCCAGCAGGCCCCCGTCGTATACTGAAGCTTTCTTT
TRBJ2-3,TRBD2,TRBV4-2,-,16,CASSRELAGSTDTQYF,TGTGCCAGCAGCCGGGAACTAGCGGGTAGCACAGATACGCAGTATTTT
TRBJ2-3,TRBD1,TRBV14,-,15,CASSPTGDRTDTQYF,TGTGCCAGCAGCCCTACAGGGGACCGCACAGATACGCAGTATTTT
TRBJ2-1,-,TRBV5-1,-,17,CASSDPADPNNYNEQFF,TGCGCCAGCAGCGACCCAGCCGACCCTAATAATTACAATGAGCAGTTCTTC
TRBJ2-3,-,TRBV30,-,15,CAWSVAMPPYSTQYF,TGTGCCTGGAGTGTTGCGATGCCACCGTATAGTACGCAGTATTTT
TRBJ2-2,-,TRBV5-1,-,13,CASSFGHPGELFF,TGCGCCAGCAGTTTTGGACACCCCGGGGAGCTGTTTTTT
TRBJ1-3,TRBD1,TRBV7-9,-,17,CASSPRTGTRSGNTIYF,TGTGCCAGCAGCCCAAGGACAGGAACCCGCTCTGGAAACACCATATATTTT
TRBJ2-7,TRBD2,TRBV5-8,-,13,CASSVAGGSEQYF,TGTGCCAGCAGCGTAGCGGGAGGATCCGAGCAGTACTTC
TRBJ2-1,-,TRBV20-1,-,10,CSAGTNEQFF,TGCAGTGCTGGGACCAATGAGCAGTTCTTC
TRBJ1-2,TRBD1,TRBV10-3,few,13,CAISEDRVNGYTF,TGTGCCATCAGTGAGGACAGGGTGAATGGCTACACCTTC
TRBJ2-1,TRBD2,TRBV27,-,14,CASSLLAGGNEQFF,TGTGCCAGCAGTTTATTAGCGGGGGGGAATGAGCAGTTCTTC
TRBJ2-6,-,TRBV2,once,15,CASSADISGANVLTF,TGTGCCAGCAGCGCCGACATTTCTGGGGCCAACGTCCTGACTTTC
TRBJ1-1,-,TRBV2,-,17,CASSPRDSTITNTEAFF,TGTGCCAGCAGTCCCAGGGACTCCACAATTACGAACACTGAAGCTTTCTTT
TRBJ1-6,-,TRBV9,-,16,CASSGQNRMGNSPLHF,TGTGCCAGCAGCGGTCAGAACAGGATGGGGAATTCACCCCTCCACTTT
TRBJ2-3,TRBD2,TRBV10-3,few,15,CAISQAGGGADTQYF,TGTGCCATCAGCCAGGCGGGCGGGGGGGCAGATACGCAGTATTTT
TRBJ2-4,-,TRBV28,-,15,CASSLVSVAKNIQYF,TGTGCCAGCAGTTTGGTGTCGGTAGCCAAAAACATTCAGTACTTC
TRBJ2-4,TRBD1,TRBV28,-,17,CASSGTGGAFGKNIQYF,TGTGCCAGTTCCGGGACAGGGGGCGCTTTCGGCAAAAACATTCAGTACTTC
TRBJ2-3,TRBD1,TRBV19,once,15,CASRGDRDVEDTQYF,TGTGCCAGTAGGGGGGACAGGGATGTAGAGGATACGCAGTATTTT